These T cell receptor beta chains were read from a single sample in a study of shared clonotypes between healthy human individuals. The data were produced by immunoSEQ multiplex PCR, yet TCRdb's version contains in-frame clones alone and is incomplete. The sample lists approximately 2.5 million clones; over 85% were seen once. Sample: naive CD4+ T cells sorted from blood. All receptors come from a man between 18 and 29 years old in good health. Both conserved end residues are trimmed from each CDR3. Not every row has a clone size; where given, it reads once, few, many or a size class.

clone_size v_call cdr3_aa
. TRBV7-9 ASSHPYNEQF
. TRBV4-3 ASSQDLRLSRGTDTQY
. TRBV4-3 ASSQESLDRSSYEQY
. TRBV7-2 ASSPYLAGVARY
once TRBV10-2 ASLPARGRRENTEAF
. TRBV18 ASGELAGVLETQY
. TRBV30 ALSPGHRNTGELF
few TRBV2 ATRMNTEAF
. TRBV6-1 AIQRGPNYQETQY
. TRBV7-8 ASSLEQPRLSGNTIY
. TRBV7-9 ASSLLTDTQY
. TRBV10-1 ASSGGDRGYNEQF
. TRBV7-9 ASSPRWDGWETQY
. TRBV30 AWSVRDSGGYT
. TRBV11-3 ASSLVQGPNEQF
. TRBV27 ASSSPGRGYT
once TRBV13 ASSFALTGPMRYEQY
. TRBV6-6 ASSYSGQGYTEAF
few TRBV2 ASSVGTIEAF
. TRBV30 AWSGTFLSTDTQY
. TRBV2 ASSEGLAGGFSTDTQY
. TRBV4-1 ASSRDYPYEQY
. TRBV19 ASSPGQGASSYNEQF
. TRBV5-6 ASSLYSGGYT
. TRBV7-2 ASSLAYRNTEAF
. TRBV6-7 ASSYSMTESNQPQH
. TRBV14 ASSHADTQY
. TRBV18 ASSPRQSLSYNEQF
. TRBV29-1 SVEGQGLGKNIQY
. TRBV7-9 ASSFTGANEKLF
once TRBV30 AWRNRRDRGLSFPIYEQY
. TRBV10-1 ASTAGLAGVDTQY
. TRBV5-1 ASSLDPSLYEAF
. TRBV11-2 ASTPGLADYNEQF
. TRBV7-9 ASSLSRAGVSGANVLT
. TRBV11-2 ASSSRGQGPYEQY
. TRBV4-2 ASSQVPQAVGNEQF
. TRBV5-4 ASRDRVGETQY
once TRBV30 AWSVRAGSGNTIY
. TRBV6-5 ASSLAGVTSYEQY
. TRBV9 ASSRNTGELF
. TRBV5-1 ASSPRTGGRETQY
. TRBV9 ASSATSGRADEQF
. TRBV19 ASSRSGNTGELF
. TRBV6-1 ASSERAGELF
. TRBV30 AWSVQGPRGYT
few TRBV6-5 ASSSPTGTNSPLH
. TRBV6-1 ASSPQGVWYNEQF
. TRBV6-1 ASSLGTGGGTEAF
. TRBV28 ASKYLGQAFGGGYT
. TRBV5-6 ASNLPTGLQTQY
few TRBV18 ASSGNAYEQY
. TRBV10-3 AISEGQNLAKNIQY
. TRBV6-5 ASSRSVFSGNTIY
. TRBV2 ASSETSGYT
. TRBV27 ASSVSVGRADTQY
once TRBV7-2 ASSLAVGPEQF